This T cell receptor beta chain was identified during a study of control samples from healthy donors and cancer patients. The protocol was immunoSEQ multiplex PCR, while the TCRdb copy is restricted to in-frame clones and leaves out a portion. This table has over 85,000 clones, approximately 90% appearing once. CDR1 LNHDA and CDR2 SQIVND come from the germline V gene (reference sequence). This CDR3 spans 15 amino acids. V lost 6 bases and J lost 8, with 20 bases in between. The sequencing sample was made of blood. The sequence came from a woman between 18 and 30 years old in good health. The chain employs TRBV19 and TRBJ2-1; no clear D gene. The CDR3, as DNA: TGTGCCAGTAGACAACCGGGCCGTGAAAAGGATGAGCAGTTCTTC. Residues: CASRQPGREKDEQFF.